These T cell receptor beta chains were read from a single sample in a study of cytomegalovirus exposure and HLA in healthy donors. TCRdb keeps only in-frame clones here, not all; method: immunoSEQ multiplex PCR. Of fewer than 250,000 clones in the sample, roughly 77% are singletons; the top ten hold about 3.1%. The sequenced material came from PBMCs. These TCRs come from a woman aged 25 to 45 in good health and CMV-seropositive. CDR3s include the opening cysteine and the closing phenylalanine or tryptophan.

TRBV5-4 CASSPGGHEQFF
TRBV27 CASSLLGEGWDTQYF
TRBV5-1 CASSFTPPLREISYEQYF
TRBV28 CASSAWDRDYGYTF
TRBV29-1 CCTTGGVDTQYF
TRBV7-9 CASRKGLAGGITGTQYF
TRBV5-4 CASSLVSSYEQYF
TRBV19 CASRTGAEDTQYF
TRBV28 CASYTRGDTEAFF
TRBV5-4 CASSLVGTSGRVEQFF
TRBV7-6 CASSVEQGLNTEAFF
TRBV6-1 CASSSTGVHEQYF
TRBV7-9 CSSSFRGGMNTGELFF
TRBV11-2 CASSLGRGNTEAFF
TRBV7-9 CASSFWEGDEQYF
TRBV28 CASSLPGCEAFF
TRBV6-6 CASSSVGQGGHGYTF
TRBV6-5 CASSSDSRSSGNTIYF
TRBV11-2 CASSSNEQFF
TRBV28 CASSLGTVRNTEAFF
TRBV4-2 CASSQRLAGPQETQYF
TRBV4-1 CASSPRQTPRETQYF
TRBV28 CASSPLGTGRHTGELFF
TRBV7-9 CASSLAKAGDNYGYTF
TRBV6-1 CASRLTGTLWSEQFF
TRBV18 CASSLGTRNNEQFF
TRBV5-6 CASSFNYRGEQYF
TRBV5-4 CASMRLAGAAGTGELFF
TRBV18 CASSPRERRYNEQFF
TRBV5-3 CARSKGLAGSHEQYF
TRBV18 CASSPVGNMNTEAFF
TRBV27 CASSSRLGAGYYGYTF
TRBV13 CASSSRTEGLAGEPQHF
TRBV27 CASTPGAGRVNTEAFF
TRBV7-9 CASSGTTSGRDEQYF
TRBV6-4 CASSGRTDYGYTF
TRBV28 CASRRGGNNYGYTF
TRBV27 CASSSWTEFSYNEQFF
TRBV6-1 CASRVQGDTEAFF
TRBV2 CASSDLAGGSYNEQFF
TRBV5-4 CASSLAVVTSGRGDEQFF
TRBV28 CASSLGQTNTGELFF
TRBV19 CASSSRLFPLKSNEKLFF
TRBV18 CASSPPGQETQYF
TRBV10-3 CAISAGTPGLVSYEQYF
TRBV6-1 CASKEGGDTDTQYF